These T cell receptor beta chains were read from a single sample in a study of Graves' ophthalmopathy and Graves' hyperthyroidism. TCRdb reprocessed the multiplex PCR reads via MiXCR and lists one record per CDR3 protein. The sample contains some 150,000 distinct CDR3 sequences, approximately 40% of which appear only once. Sequencing was done on a sample of peripheral blood. These TCRs come from a man aged 25-45 years with Graves' ophthalmopathy. CDR3s include the opening cysteine and the closing phenylalanine or tryptophan.

J | V | CDR3
TRBJ1-3 | TRBV12-3/TRBV12-4 | CASSEGSSGNTIYF
TRBJ1-6 | TRBV5-1 | CASSEDRSDVGSPLHF
TRBJ2-7 | TRBV6-2/TRBV6-3 | CASINDGAQQYF
TRBJ2-5 | TRBV14 | CASSPETQYF
TRBJ2-5 | TRBV7-2 | CASSAGALIETQYF
TRBJ2-7 | TRBV6-1 | CASRGAGVPYEQYF
TRBJ2-2 | TRBV19 | CASSIWGSGELFF
TRBJ2-7 | TRBV28 | CASSSQGAWAGGSEQYF
TRBJ2-2 | TRBV28 | CASSQASGELFF
TRBJ1-1 | TRBV7-8 | CASSFRPGQGADNTEAFF
TRBJ1-1 | TRBV24-1 | CATLRDRGVAFF
TRBJ1-1 | TRBV2 | CASSVREGYNTEAFF
TRBJ1-5 | TRBV6-5 | CASSQDRAGNQPQHF
TRBJ2-5 | TRBV12-3/TRBV12-4 | CASSKREGLGETQYF
TRBJ1-1 | TRBV12-3/TRBV12-4 | CASTMTGVGTEAFF
TRBJ1-5 | TRBV6-2/TRBV6-3 | CASSSFRVGQPQHF
TRBJ1-6 | TRBV6-1 | CATRRSQDNSPLHF
TRBJ2-5 | TRBV19 | CASSTSDRETQYF
TRBJ2-7 | TRBV6-1 | CASRGQGISHEQYF
TRBJ2-7 | TRBV28 | CASSLFRGTPTYEQYF
TRBJ2-7 | TRBV11-2 | CASSSPEDRASPYEQYF
TRBJ2-7 | TRBV5-1 | CASSLGLPPYEQYF
TRBJ2-7 | TRBV18 | CASSPPTGRNEQYF
TRBJ2-7 | TRBV6-1 | CASIPEPYTYEQYF
TRBJ1-5 | TRBV10-3 | CAISESVQNQPQHF
TRBJ2-5 | TRBV12-3/TRBV12-4 | CASSPAQDSKTQYF
TRBJ2-5 | TRBV7-8 | CASSPSRGQETQYF
TRBJ1-1 | TRBV7-9 | CASSIGSTEAFF
TRBJ2-2 | TRBV20-1 | CSAREGGSDTGELFF
TRBJ2-2 | TRBV6-2/TRBV6-3 | CASTGDAGELFF
TRBJ2-6 | TRBV7-3 | CASSLLGGSGANVLTF
TRBJ2-7 | TRBV6-2/TRBV6-3 | CASSNGTGGIYEQYF
TRBJ2-7 | TRBV7-9 | CASSAGAGYAYEQYF
TRBJ1-2 | TRBV29-1 | CSVGTGGDYGYTF